This passage covers 20 T cell receptor beta chains from one sample sequenced in a study of cytotoxic CD8 clonotypes in ibrutinib-treated CLL. Generated by immunoSEQ multiplex PCR, the TCRdb table keeps only in-frame clones and is missing some. The repertoire consists of around 310,000 clones, with about 77% occurring once and the leading ten covering approximately 7%. Sample: PBMCs, taken before ibrutinib treatment. The receptors come from a human donor with chronic lymphocytic leukemia.

This chain connects TRBV6-5 to TRBJ2-3, with 10 bases matching TRBD2. Germline lookup yields CDR1 MNHEY and CDR2 SVGAGI. Losses at the gene ends were 6 bases for V and 10 bases for J; bases not matched to a gene: 4. The CDR3 covers 12 residues. CDR3 sequence: CASRLAGGAQYF. The CDR3 DNA reads as TGTGCCAGCAGATTAGCGGGAGGAGCGCAGTATTTT.

The CDR3 loop reads CASSQLAGGPNEQFF. The CDR3 coding sequence is TGCGCCAGCAGCCAATTAGCGGGAGGACCAAATGAGCAGTTCTTC. This chain uses TRBV4-3 with TRBJ2-1, with 10 bases identical to TRBD2. Looked up from germline, CDR1 is LGHNA and CDR2 is YSLEER. CDR3 size: 15 residues. With V trimmed by 2 bases and J by 7 bases, 5 bases remained unmatched.

The J gene is TRBJ2-1, the V gene TRBV13; D ambiguous. Between the trimmed V and J ends, which lost 2 bases and 8 bases, there was a span of 7 bases. Germline CDR1 PRHDT, CDR2 FYEKMQ (reference sequence). The CDR3 has 12 amino acids. The CDR3 is CASSLYVHEQFF. The DNA of the CDR3 is TGTGCCAGCAGCTTATATGTTCATGAGCAGTTCTTC. The complete variable domain, with remaining parts taken from reference TRBV13 and TRBJ2-1, reads AAGVIQSPRHLIKEKRETATLKCYPIPRHDTVYWYQQGPGQDPQFLISFYEKMQSDKGSIPDRFSAQQFSDYHSELNMSSLELGDSALYFCASSLYVHEQFFGPGTRLTVL.

This clone was detected only a few times. The chain links TRBV13 to TRBJ1-2; D remains ambiguous. Germline loops: CDR1 PRHDT, CDR2 FYEKMQ (reference sequence). The CDR3 extends over 13 amino acids. Trimming shortened V by 4 bases and J by 5 bases, and 11 bases separated the two germline ends. The DNA of the CDR3 is TGTGCCAGCAGCTCGAGCCCCGGGTATGGCTACACCTTC. Translated, it gives CASSSSPGYGYTF.

The genes are TRBV7-6 and TRBJ2-5; 7 bases map to TRBD2. V dropped 5 bases and J dropped 2; count of bases not matched to a gene: 2. Germline values: CDR1 SGHVS, CDR2 FNYEAQ. The CDR3 extends over 13 amino acids. The DNA of the CDR3 is TGTGCCAGCAGCCCGGGGGGACAAGAGACCCAGTACTTC. As protein: CASSPGGQETQYF.

The chain uses TRBV5-1 and TRBJ1-4; tentatively, D is TRBD1 (5 bases). This CDR3 is built from 16 residues. V was cut by 0 bases and J by 3 bases, with 12 bases left in between. Germline V gene data show CDR1 as SGHRS and CDR2 as YFSETQ. CDR3 DNA sequence: TGCGCCAGCAGCTTGGCCTCCGACAGATCTAATGAAAAACTGTTTTTT. This gives the protein CASSLASDRSNEKLFF.

This clone came up once. This sequence joins TRBV6-1 and TRBJ1-2; D is uncertain. The CDR3 is 12 residues long. The germline V gene encodes CDR1 MNHNS and CDR2 SASEGT. Trimming stripped 10 bases from V and 8 bases from J, with 17 bases between. The CDR3 DNA reads TGTGCCACCCTCGTTTGGGTCGACGGCTACACCTTC. Residues: CATLVWVDGYTF.

The gene calls are TRBV28 and TRBJ1-2, with D uncertain. The CDR3 extends over 14 amino acids. Germline CDR1 and CDR2: MDHEN and SYDVKM. Trimming pared 3 bases from V and 0 bases from J, leaving 8 bases between. CDR3 nucleotides: TGTGCCAGCAGTTTTATAGGCTCTAACTATGGCTACACCTTC. The encoded protein is CASSFIGSNYGYTF.

The chain couples TRBV28 to TRBJ2-7; D gene unclear. This CDR3 spans 15 amino acids. V lost 6 bases, J lost 0 bases, and 15 bases lay in between. CDR1 and CDR2 (germline): MDHEN, SYDVKM. The DNA of the CDR3 is TGTGCCAGCAGCCTCCCCGGGCCGCCCTCCTACGAGCAGTACTTC. Translation gives CASSLPGPPSYEQYF.

The CDR3 sequence is CASSLVRLEGYEQYF. The CDR3 DNA reads TGTGCCAGCAGCTTAGTTCGGCTGGAGGGCTACGAGCAGTACTTC. This chain connects TRBV7-2 to TRBJ2-7; D might be TRBD2 (6 bases). Germline-derived CDR1 and CDR2 are SGHTA and FQGNSA. This CDR3 is built from 15 residues. V dropped 1 base and J dropped 3 bases, with 13 bases sitting between them.

The chain couples TRBV23-1 to TRBJ1-1; D may be TRBD1 (6 bases). TRBV23-1 is assigned to the ORF class and has an uncertain function. This CDR3 has 16 residues. V lost 7 bases, J lost 4 bases, and 22 bases lay in between. The CDR3 is CASTKDRPREGTEAFF. Written as DNA, the CDR3 is TGCGCCAGCACCAAGGACAGACCGCGCGAGGGCACTGAAGCTTTCTTT.

The genes are TRBV15 and TRBJ2-1; 9 nucleotides agree with TRBD2. V was pared by 0 bases and J by 7 bases, with 7 bases of the junction left unmatched. Looked up from germline, CDR1 is LNHNV and CDR2 is YYDKDF (reference sequence). The CDR3 length is 16 residues. CDR3 in amino acids: CATSRDRREGGNEQFF. For the CDR3, the DNA is TGTGCCACCAGCAGAGATCGGCGGGAGGGCGGGAATGAGCAGTTCTTC.

The chain links TRBV4-3 to TRBJ2-1, with D perhaps being TRBD1 or TRBD2 (6 bases each). Germline V gene lookup returns CDR1 LGHNA and CDR2 YSLEER. The CDR3 contains 18 residues. V was shortened by 4 bases and J by 0 bases, with 19 bases between the two germline ends. Written as DNA, the CDR3 is TGCGCCAGCAGCCTCCTAGGTGCGGGACAAAGCTCCTACAATGAGCAGTTCTTC. It is translated as CASSLLGAGQSSYNEQFF.

V and J are TRBV7-8 and TRBJ1-1; a possible D gene is TRBD1 (6 bases). V was pared by 2 bases and J by 4 bases, with 14 bases between. The V gene's germline CDR1 is SGHVS and CDR2 FQNEAQ. The CDR3 extends over 15 amino acids. CDR3 sequence (DNA): TGTGCCAGCAGCTTACGCGGGGACACGGTCACTGAAGCTTTCTTT. Translating gives CASSLRGDTVTEAFF.

This sequence joins TRBV9 and TRBJ2-1; possible D gene TRBD1, 5 bases. V lost 0 bases, J lost 2 bases, and 15 bases lay in between. This CDR3 has 17 residues. Germline CDR1 reads SGDLS; CDR2 reads YYNGEE. CDR3 DNA sequence: TGTGCCAGCAGCGTAGACCCTTGGACAAATCCCTACAATGAGCAGTTCTTC. Translating gives CASSVDPWTNPYNEQFF.

This rearrangement joins TRBV7-8 to TRBJ2-1; TRBD1 agrees at 9 bases. V lost 6 bases to trimming and J lost 12 bases; unmatched junction nucleotides: 6. The V gene's germline CDR1 is SGHVS and CDR2 FQNEAQ. This CDR3 is 12 amino acids long. CDR3 sequence: CASSKLGQGQFF. The CDR3, as DNA: TGTGCCAGCAGTAAGCTGGGACAGGGGCAGTTCTTC.

The V gene is TRBV6-4, the J gene TRBJ2-3; 11 nucleotides align to TRBD2. Germline CDR1 MRHNA, CDR2 SNTAGT. This CDR3 has 17 amino acids. V shed 5 bases and J 2 bases; nucleotides not matched to a gene: 9. The CDR3 DNA follows: TGTGCCAGCAGTCGAGGGACTAGCGGAGCCAACACAGATACGCAGTATTTT. It encodes CASSRGTSGANTDTQYF.

CDR3 nucleotide sequence: TGTGCCAGCAGCGTAGGAGGGGAACAGAATAGCAATCAGCCCCAGCATTTT. This translates into CASSVGGEQNSNQPQHF. V usage is TRBV9 and J usage is TRBJ1-5; possible D gene TRBD1, 5 bases. Germline loops: CDR1 SGDLS, CDR2 YYNGEE. The CDR3 totals 17 residues. V lost 0 bases to trimming and J lost 0 bases, with 13 bases between them.

The chain recombines TRBV10-2 with TRBJ2-5; 12 bases align to TRBD1. V trimming: 6 bases; J trimming: 4 bases; junction bases outside the gene matches: 6. Germline lookup yields CDR1 WSHSY and CDR2 SAAADI. This CDR3 comprises 15 residues. Written as DNA, the CDR3 is TGCGCCAGCAGGGCCGGGACAGGGGGCCCAGAGACCCAGTACTTC. It encodes CASRAGTGGPETQYF.

This clone was seen a single time. The rearrangement links TRBV12-1 to TRBJ2-1; TRBD2 is taken as the D call from the table, unchecked against the DNA. TRBV12-1 represents a pseudogene. The CDR3 length is 16 residues. The CDR3: CASSAKGLHRYNEQFF. DNA for the CDR3: TGTGCCAGCAGCGCTAAGGGACTCCACCGTTACAATGAGCAGTTCTTC.